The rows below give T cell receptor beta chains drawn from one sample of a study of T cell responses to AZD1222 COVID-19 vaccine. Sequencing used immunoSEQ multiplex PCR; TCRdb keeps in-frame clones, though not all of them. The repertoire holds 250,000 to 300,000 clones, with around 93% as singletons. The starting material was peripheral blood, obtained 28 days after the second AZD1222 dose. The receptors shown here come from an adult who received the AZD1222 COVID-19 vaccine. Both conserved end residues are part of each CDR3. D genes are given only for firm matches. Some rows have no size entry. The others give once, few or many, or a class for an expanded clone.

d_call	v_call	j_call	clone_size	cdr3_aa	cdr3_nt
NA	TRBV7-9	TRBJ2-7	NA	CASGSQAYEQYF	TGTGCCAGCGGTAGCCAAGCCTACGAGCAGTACTTC
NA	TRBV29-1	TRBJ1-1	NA	CSVEKGLNTEAFF	TGCAGCGTTGAAAAGGGCCTGAACACTGAAGCTTTCTTT
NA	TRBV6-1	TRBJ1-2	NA	CASSEAGNYGYTF	TGTGCCAGCAGTGAGGCTGGGAACTATGGCTACACCTTC
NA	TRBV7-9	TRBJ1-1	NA	CASSKTVYDTEAFF	TGTGCCAGCAGCAAGACAGTCTATGACACTGAAGCTTTCTTT
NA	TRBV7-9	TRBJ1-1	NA	CASSLEGGTEAFF	TGTGCCAGCAGCTTAGAGGGAGGGACTGAAGCTTTCTTT
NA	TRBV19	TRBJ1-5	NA	CASSPGGYQPQHF	TGTGCCAGTAGTCCCGGGGGGTATCAGCCCCAGCATTTT
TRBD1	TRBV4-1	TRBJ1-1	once	CASGTADTVNTEAFF	TGCGCCAGCGGGACAGCCGACACCGTGAACACTGAAGCTTTCTTT
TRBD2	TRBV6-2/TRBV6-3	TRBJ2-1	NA	CASSLPGAGGPDNEQFF	TGTGCCAGCAGCCTACCGGGAGCGGGAGGGCCCGACAATGAGCAGTTCTTC
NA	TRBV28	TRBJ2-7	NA	CASSLLKDEQYF	TGTGCCAGCAGTTTATTAAAGGACGAGCAGTACTTC
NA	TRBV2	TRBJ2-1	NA	CASSEEGSSYNEQFF	TGTGCCAGCAGTGAGGAGGGTAGCTCCTACAATGAGCAGTTCTTC
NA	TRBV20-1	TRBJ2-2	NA	CSASEGAAGELFF	TGCAGTGCTAGTGAGGGAGCTGCCGGGGAGCTGTTTTTT
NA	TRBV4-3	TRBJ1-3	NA	CASSQERRFSGNTIYF	TGCGCCAGCAGCCAAGAGCGGCGGTTCTCTGGAAACACCATATATTTT
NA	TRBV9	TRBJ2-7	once	CASSVGASPYEQYF	TGTGCCAGCAGCGTAGGGGCATCACCCTACGAGCAGTACTTC
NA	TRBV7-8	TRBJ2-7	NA	CASSLSPGSRWEQYF	TGTGCCAGCAGCTTGTCCCCGGGGTCGCGGTGGGAGCAGTACTTC
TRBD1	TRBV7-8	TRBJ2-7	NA	CASSEGQRSYEQYF	TGTGCCAGCAGCGAGGGACAGCGCTCCTACGAGCAGTACTTC
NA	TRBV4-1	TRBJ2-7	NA	CASSQDNARWSYEQYF	TGCGCCAGCAGCCAAGATAATGCGAGGTGGTCCTACGAGCAGTACTTC
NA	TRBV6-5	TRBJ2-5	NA	CASSWEPGSSGETQYF	TGTGCCAGCAGTTGGGAACCGGGCTCCTCCGGGGAGACCCAGTACTTC
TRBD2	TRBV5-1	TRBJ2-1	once	CASSYRLAGGREQFF	TGCGCCAGCAGCTATCGACTAGCGGGGGGGCGGGAGCAGTTCTTC
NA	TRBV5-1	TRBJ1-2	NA	CASSLGPNSNYGYTF	TGCGCCAGCAGCCTAGGACCCAATTCCAACTATGGCTACACCTTC
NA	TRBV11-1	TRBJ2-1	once	CASSLGFREQFF	TGTGCCAGCAGCTTAGGGTTTAGGGAGCAGTTCTTC
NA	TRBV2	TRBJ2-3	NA	CASSGDHTDTQYF	TGTGCCAGCAGTGGAGATCACACAGATACGCAGTATTTT
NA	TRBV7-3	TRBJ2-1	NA	CASSLSGLQSSYNEQFF	TGTGCCAGCAGCTTAAGTGGTCTCCAGAGCTCCTACAATGAGCAGTTCTTC
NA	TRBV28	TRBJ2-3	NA	CASSSSVDTQYF	NA
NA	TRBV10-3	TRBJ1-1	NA	CAISELTEAFF	TGTGCCATCAGTGAGCTCACTGAAGCTTTCTTT
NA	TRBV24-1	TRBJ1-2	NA	CATSDLPGNGYTF	TGTGCCACCAGTGATTTGCCAGGGAATGGCTACACCTTC
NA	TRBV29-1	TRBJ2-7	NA	CSVEDPGFEQYF	TGCAGCGTTGAAGATCCAGGGTTTGAGCAGTACTTC
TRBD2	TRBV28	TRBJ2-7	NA	CASSFSGTSASYEQYF	TGTGCCAGCAGTTTTTCCGGGACTAGCGCCTCCTACGAGCAGTACTTC
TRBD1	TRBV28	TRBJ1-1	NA	CASTPRRGTGAVGEAFF	TGTGCCAGCACCCCCCGGAGAGGGACAGGGGCGGTCGGTGAAGCTTTCTTT
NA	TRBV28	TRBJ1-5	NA	CASSLGQNQPQHF	TGTGCCAGCAGTCTAGGACAGAATCAGCCCCAGCATTTT
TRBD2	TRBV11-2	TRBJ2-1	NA	CASSLVLLSIAGGYNEQFF	TGTGCCAGCAGCTTAGTCCTACTCAGCATAGCGGGGGGATACAATGAGCAGTTCTTC
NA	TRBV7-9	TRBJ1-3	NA	CASRNTEGNTIYF	TGTGCCAGCAGGAACACGGAAGGAAACACCATATATTTT
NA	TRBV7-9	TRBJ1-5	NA	CALGETGNNQPQHF	TGTGCCTTGGGCGAGACTGGAAACAATCAGCCCCAGCATTTT
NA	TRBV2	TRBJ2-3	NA	CASGRETPDTQYF	TGTGCCAGCGGACGGGAGACCCCAGATACGCAGTATTTT
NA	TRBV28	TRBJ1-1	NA	CASSVGGAMNTEAFF	TGTGCCAGCAGTGTCGGGGGGGCGATGAACACTGAAGCTTTCTTT
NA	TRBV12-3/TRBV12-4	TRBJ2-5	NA	CASTPGYSETQYF	TGTGCCAGCACCCCAGGATATTCGGAGACCCAGTACTTC
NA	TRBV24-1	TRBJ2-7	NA	CATSEGYEQYF	TGTGCCACCAGTGAGGGGTACGAGCAGTACTTC
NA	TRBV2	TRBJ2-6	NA	CAGLWRSGANVLTF	TGTGCCGGGCTTTGGAGATCTGGGGCCAACGTCCTGACTTTC
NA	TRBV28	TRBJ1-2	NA	CASSYQGLSGMGYTF	TGTGCCAGCAGTTATCAGGGCCTTAGTGGTATGGGCTACACCTTC
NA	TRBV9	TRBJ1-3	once	CASSVVLADPRDTIYF	TGTGCCAGCAGCGTAGTTTTGGCAGACCCCAGGGACACCATATATTTT
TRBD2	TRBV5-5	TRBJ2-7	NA	CASSLVPGGTRTYEQYF	TGTGCCAGCAGCTTGGTTCCCGGGGGGACTAGGACCTACGAGCAGTACTTC
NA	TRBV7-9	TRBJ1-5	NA	CASSLGQGPQHF	TGTGCCAGCAGCTTGGGGCAGGGTCCCCAGCATTTT
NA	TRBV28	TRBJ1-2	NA	CASSLVQGKGGYTF	TGTGCCAGCAGTTTGGTTCAGGGCAAGGGTGGCTACACCTTC
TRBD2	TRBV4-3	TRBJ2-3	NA	CASSQVYIPSGRGDTQYF	TGCGCCAGCAGCCAAGTCTACATCCCTAGCGGGAGAGGGGATACGCAGTATTTT
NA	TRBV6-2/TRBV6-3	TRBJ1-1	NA	CASSYSMGNPMNTEAFF	TGTGCCAGCAGTTACTCGATGGGGAATCCCATGAACACTGAAGCTTTCTTT
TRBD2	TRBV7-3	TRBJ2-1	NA	CASSLRTSGRDEQFF	TGTGCCAGCAGCTTACGGACTAGCGGGAGAGATGAGCAGTTCTTC
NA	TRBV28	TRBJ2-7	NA	CASSYPNRDNEQYF	TGTGCCAGCAGTTACCCTAACAGGGACAACGAGCAGTACTTC
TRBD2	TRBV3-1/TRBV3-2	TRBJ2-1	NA	CASSQGLAGYNEQFF	TGTGCCAGCAGCCAAGGTCTAGCGGGATACAATGAGCAGTTCTTC
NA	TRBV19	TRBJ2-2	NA	CASSIRSWGTGELFF	TGTGCCAGTAGTATACGCAGCTGGGGGACCGGGGAGCTGTTTTTT
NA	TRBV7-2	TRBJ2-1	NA	CASSPGPPTPNEQFF	TGTGCCAGCAGCCCCGGACCGCCGACCCCCAATGAGCAGTTCTTC
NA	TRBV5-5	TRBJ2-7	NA	CASSREMASWYEQYF	TGTGCCAGCAGCCGAGAGATGGCTAGCTGGTACGAGCAGTACTTC
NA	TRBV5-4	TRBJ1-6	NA	CASSLYLRSSYNSPLHF	TGTGCCAGCAGCTTATATTTAAGGAGCTCCTATAATTCACCCCTCCACTTT
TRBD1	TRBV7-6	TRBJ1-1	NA	CASSSGQGLNTEAFF	TGTGCCAGCAGCTCGGGACAGGGATTGAACACTGAAGCTTTCTTT
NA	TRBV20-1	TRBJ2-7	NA	CSASETLVEEQYF	TGCAGTGCTAGTGAAACACTAGTGGAGGAGCAGTACTTC
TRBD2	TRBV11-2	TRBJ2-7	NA	CASSLDPGLAGGVEQYF	TGTGCCAGCAGCTTGGACCCGGGACTAGCGGGAGGAGTTGAGCAGTACTTC
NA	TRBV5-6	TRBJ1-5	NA	CASSLSGSYSNQPQHF	TGTGCCAGCAGCTTGTCGGGTTCCTATAGCAATCAGCCCCAGCATTTT
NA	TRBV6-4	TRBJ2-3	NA	CASSDSPGGPDTQYF	TGTGCCAGCAGTGACTCGCCGGGGGGCCCAGATACGCAGTATTTT
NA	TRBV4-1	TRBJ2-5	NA	CASSQVPPAGGGEGETQYF	TGCGCCAGCAGCCAAGTACCCCCCGCCGGTGGGGGAGAGGGAGAGACCCAGTACTTC
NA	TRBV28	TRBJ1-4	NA	CAINRAINEKLFF	TGTGCCATCAACAGGGCGATTAATGAAAAACTGTTTTTT
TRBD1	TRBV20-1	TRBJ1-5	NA	CSASSPGTEGNQPQHF	TGCAGTGCTAGTAGCCCGGGGACAGAAGGCAATCAGCCCCAGCATTTT